This TCR beta chain originates from a study of cytomegalovirus exposure and HLA in healthy donors. The study, taken as a whole, reports: Later, an analysis showed that TCR beta chains associated with HLA were more clonally expanded than others that were equally common. Analyzed later, association rates of TCRs varied across HLA loci, with DRB1 most and HLA-C fewest.

The table lists this clone with a few counts. Its antigen is unknown. V was clipped by 7 bases and J by 8 bases, with 17 bases between them. Germline CDR1 is MNHNY and CDR2 is SVGAGI (reference sequence). The CDR3 has 14 amino acids. The PCR ran on 60 Vbeta and 13 Jbeta primers. Using immunoSEQ multiplex PCR, the repertoire was profiled, and TCRdb retains in-frame clones only, with some absent. The sample includes 94,000 or so clones, just over 70% of them seen just once. Each donor was healthy, and each was a bone marrow donor. The sequencing sample was made of PBMCs. The sequence was collected from a man aged 55-75 years in good health and CMV-seronegative. This chain uses TRBV6-6 with TRBJ1-4; D call uncertain. This CDR3 reads CASIPGSRPEKLFF. CDR3 sequence (DNA): TGTGCCAGCATCCCGGGATCCCGGCCGGAAAAACTGTTTTTT.